Presented here are 5 T cell receptor beta chains from one specimen sequenced in a study of tissue T cells after allogeneic stem cell transplantation. Sequencing was performed with immunoSEQ multiplex PCR; in TCRdb, only in-frame clones are kept and a portion is missing. The sample lists about 5,600 clones, about 64% occurring once. The sample consisted of duodenum tissue, taken at autopsy. The receptors come from a woman aged 18-49 years with breast cancer.

The rearrangement uses TRBV6-2 or TRBV6-3 and TRBJ2-1; 9 bases agree with TRBD2. The ends lost 2 bases at V and 2 bases at J; junction bases unmatched: 4. The CDR3 is made up of 16 amino acids. Germline V gene lookup returns CDR1 MNHEY and CDR2 SVGEGT. The CDR3: CASSYGSGGTYNEQFF. The CDR3 DNA sequence: TGTGCCAGCAGTTACGGTAGCGGGGGTACCTACAATGAGCAGTTCTTC.

The chain recombines TRBV6-1 with TRBJ1-6; the D is unclear. Per the germline V gene, CDR1 is MNHNS and CDR2 is SASEGT. This CDR3 is 17 amino acids long. Trimming stripped 0 bases from V and 0 bases from J, with 9 bases between. The chain's CDR3 is CASSEATLSSYNSPLHF. CDR3 DNA sequence: TGTGCCAGCAGTGAAGCGACCCTGAGCTCCTATAATTCACCCCTCCACTTT.

This chain joins TRBV14 and TRBJ2-1; tentative D call: TRBD1 (6 bases). Germline lookup yields CDR1 SGHDN and CDR2 FVKESK. The CDR3 is 13 residues long. V lost 3 bases to trimming and J lost 15 bases, with 18 bases between them. DNA of the CDR3: TGTGCCAGCAGCCAGGGGGCCGGCAGGGTGCTGTTCTTC. It codes for CASSQGAGRVLFF.

This chain links TRBV30 with TRBJ2-5, with 7 nucleotides matching TRBD1. The CDR3 sequence is 11 residues long. Germline trimming cut 4 bases from V and 4 bases from J; bases unmatched to any gene: 0. Germline V gene data show CDR1 as GTSNPN and CDR2 as SVGIG (reference sequence). The CDR3 is CAWTGGETQYF. The CDR3 nucleotides read TGTGCCTGGACAGGGGGAGAGACCCAGTACTTC.

The chain couples TRBV7-8 to TRBJ2-5; 7 bases align to TRBD2. The CDR3 totals 15 residues. The ends lost 5 bases at V and 5 bases at J; junction bases unmatched: 11. CDR1 SGHVS and CDR2 FQNEAQ come from the germline V gene. The CDR3 DNA reads TGTGCCAGCAGCCCAACGGGGAGGGCCCAGGAGACCCAGTACTTC. Translating it yields CASSPTGRAQETQYF.